These 30 T cell receptor beta chains were sequenced from one sample in a study of CD8+ T cells in alopecia areata. The sequencing template was cDNA reverse transcribed from extracted RNA. Clones were read by immunoSEQ multiplex PCR, and TCRdb kept only the in-frame ones, dropping some. In the table there are about 250,000 clones, about three fifths of which are singletons. Sample treatment: oral pan-JAK inhibitor, 5-10 mg twice daily. Specimen: CD4+ T cells sorted from blood, collected around week 54, from a patient treated with tofacitinib. The origin of the receptors is a human donor with alopecia areata.

This clone turned up a few times. V gene TRBV7-6 combines with J gene TRBJ1-5; no reliable D call. Germline loops: CDR1 SGHVS, CDR2 FNYEAQ. Trimming took off 0 bases at V and 9 bases at J, with 9 bases between the two ends. CDR3 length: 13 amino acids. The chain's CDR3 is CASSLATRGPQHF. DNA of the CDR3: TGTGCCAGCAGCTTAGCGACCCGAGGGCCCCAGCATTTT.

This clone was detected a few times. The chain joins TRBV23-1 to TRBJ1-2; 7 nucleotides align to TRBD1. TRBV23-1 is flagged as an ORF with uncertain function. With V trimmed by 7 bases and J by 8 bases, 16 bases remained unmatched. The CDR3 runs to 15 residues. The CDR3 coding sequence is TGCGCCAGCATCATCAAAAACCGACAGGGAGTAGGCTACACCTTC. It specifies CASIIKNRQGVGYTF.

The chain has TRBV29-1 and TRBJ1-1; TRBD1 is a possible D gene (5 bases). The CDR3 covers 13 residues. Germline values: CDR1 SQVTM, CDR2 ANQGSEA. V lost 5 bases and J lost 1, with 11 bases in between. CDR3 sequence reads: CSVCQGGNTEAFF. The CDR3, as DNA: TGCAGCGTTTGCCAGGGAGGGAACACTGAAGCTTTCTTT.

The chain couples TRBV5-1 to TRBJ2-1; 9 nucleotides align to TRBD1. Unmatched junction bases numbered 15, after V lost 4 bases and J lost 7 bases. The germline gives CDR1 SGHRS, CDR2 YFSETQ. The CDR3 runs to 17 residues. The CDR3 loop is CASSHPLPGQGINEQFF. CDR3 nucleotides: TGCGCCAGCAGCCACCCACTCCCGGGACAGGGTATTAATGAGCAGTTCTTC.

CDR3 sequence: CASSSTEGFSYEQYF. Here the CDR3 DNA reads TGTGCCAGCAGTTCGACCGAGGGGTTCTCCTACGAGCAGTACTTC. The rearrangement joins TRBV6-6 to TRBJ2-7; perhaps D is TRBD1 or TRBD2 (5 bases each). V was pared by 4 bases and J by 0 bases, with 13 bases between. CDR1 MNHNY and CDR2 SVGAGI come from the germline V gene (reference sequence). The CDR3 has 15 residues.

This clone has more than one count but fewer than ten. The rearrangement links TRBV18 to TRBJ1-5; D is unresolved. CDR1 and CDR2 (germline): KGHSH, LQKENI. Trimming removed 1 base at V and 0 bases at J, with 10 bases between. The CDR3 has 16 residues. This CDR3 is CASSPLNVISNQPQHF. CDR3 nucleotide sequence: TGTGCCAGCTCACCACTTAACGTGATTAGCAATCAGCCCCAGCATTTT.

This chain links TRBV9 with TRBJ1-1, with 8 bases aligning to TRBD1. This CDR3 region has 14 residues. V lost 4 bases and J lost 4; bases outside the gene matches: 6. Germline V gives CDR1 SGDLS, CDR2 YYNGEE. The CDR3 reads CASSTRGHGTEAFF. CDR3 nucleotides: TGTGCCAGCAGCACCAGGGGGCACGGCACTGAAGCTTTCTTT.

This clone appeared a few times. The chain recombines TRBV5-4 with TRBJ2-5; D perhaps matches TRBD1 (7 bases). Germline V gene sequence: CDR1 SGHNT, CDR2 YYREEE (reference sequence). With 2 bases removed from V and 9 bases from J, the gap between germline ends came to 23 bases. This CDR3 is 16 amino acids long. The CDR3 DNA sequence: TGTGCCAGCAGCTTTACGACAGGGAGCCCCGTAGCGGCCCAGTACTTC. This encodes CASSFTTGSPVAAQYF. The entire variable domain, with the rest obtained from reference TRBV5-4 and TRBJ2-5, is as follows: ETGVTQSPTHLIKTRGQQVTLRCSSQSGHNTVSWYQQALGQGPQFIFQYYREEENGRGNFPPRFSGLQFPNYSSELNVNALELDDSALYLCASSFTTGSPVAAQYFGPGTRLLVL.

The chain combines TRBV10-3 with TRBJ2-3, with D perhaps TRBD1 or TRBD2 (6 bases each). V gave up 5 bases and J gave up 1 base, with 13 bases separating them. This CDR3 contains 15 residues. The germline V gene has CDR1 ENHRY and CDR2 SYGVKD. CDR3 region: CAISNRGPRTDTQYF. CDR3 bases: TGTGCCATCAGTAACCGGGGGCCCCGCACAGATACGCAGTATTTT.

The chain combines TRBV5-1 with TRBJ2-2; 9 bases are a match to TRBD1. CDR1 is SGHRS, CDR2 YFSETQ, per germline. The CDR3 has 16 amino acids. Germline trimming cut 4 bases from V and 5 bases from J; bases unmatched to any gene: 9. The DNA of the CDR3 is TGCGCCAGCAGCATACAGGGGGCGCACGGTACCGGGGAGCTGTTTTTT. Protein product: CASSIQGAHGTGELFF.

About this clone: Other DNA sequences of this sample code for an identical CDR3. The J gene is TRBJ2-5, the V gene TRBV29-1; no firm D call. This CDR3 contains 11 residues. With 4 bases removed from V and 4 bases from J, the gap between germline ends came to 7 bases. Germline V gene data show CDR1 as SQVTM and CDR2 as ANQGSEA. The CDR3 here is CSVVLGETQYF. CDR3 nucleotide sequence: TGCAGCGTTGTTTTGGGAGAGACCCAGTACTTC.

This clone was found a few times. The chain employs TRBV4-1 and TRBJ2-3; weak D call: TRBD2 (5 bases). V was cut by 1 base and J by 4 bases, with 6 bases left in between. CDR3 length equals 13 residues. The germline gives CDR1 MGHRA, CDR2 YSYEKL. CDR3 loop: CASSQGRPDTQYF. The CDR3 DNA reads as TGCGCCAGCAGCCAAGGGAGGCCAGATACGCAGTATTTT.

V gene TRBV7-9 combines with J gene TRBJ1-2, with 7 bases identical to TRBD1. CDR3 length: 15 amino acids. V lost 2 bases, J lost 4 bases, and 7 bases stayed unmatched. The V gene's germline CDR1 is SEHNR and CDR2 FQNEAQ (reference sequence). CDR3 in DNA: TGTGCCAGCAGCTTACCGACAGGGAAAAGCTATGGCTACACCTTC. Translating it yields CASSLPTGKSYGYTF.

The V and J genes are TRBV7-9 and TRBJ2-5; the match to TRBD2 covers 10 bases. CDR1 is SEHNR and CDR2 is FQNEAQ in the germline V gene (reference sequence). The V and J ends lost 5 bases and 2 bases, in that order; junction bases with no gene match: 5. This CDR3 has 15 residues. The CDR3 DNA reads TGTGCCAGCAGCCCTGGACTAGCGGAACAAGAGACCCAGTACTTC. Protein product: CASSPGLAEQETQYF.

The chain recombines TRBV4-3 with TRBJ1-2; no reliable D call. In germline, CDR1 is LGHNA, CDR2 YSLEER. V lost 0 bases and J 6 bases, leaving 17 bases between the germline ends. This CDR3 spans 16 amino acids. The CDR3 region is CASSQDTQTLSNGYTF. The CDR3 nucleotides read TGCGCCAGCAGCCAAGATACCCAGACACTCTCTAATGGCTACACCTTC.

This chain links TRBV29-1 with TRBJ1-1; the D gene is possibly TRBD1 (5 bases). Germline V CDR1 and CDR2: SQVTM, ANQGSEA. Trimming removed 7 bases from V and 4 bases from J, with 19 bases in between. The CDR3 contains 14 residues. CDR3 sequence reads: CSAGGRGGTTEAFF. The CDR3 DNA follows: TGCAGCGCCGGAGGGAGGGGAGGGACCACTGAAGCTTTCTTT.

This clone occurred once. V and J are TRBV9 and TRBJ2-7; D may be TRBD2 (5 bases). The CDR3 covers 15 residues. CDR1 is SGDLS, CDR2 YYNGEE, per germline. Trimming removed 0 bases at V and 2 bases at J, with 12 bases between. This chain's CDR3 is CASSVASEATYEQYF. DNA for the CDR3: TGTGCCAGCAGCGTAGCTTCGGAGGCGACCTACGAGCAGTACTTC.

The genes are TRBV5-1 and TRBJ1-2; D is possibly TRBD1 (6 bases). V lost 4 bases and J lost 6, with 13 bases in between. This CDR3 region has 13 residues. Germline V lookup: CDR1 SGHRS, CDR2 YFSETQ. The CDR3: CASSLRQADGYTF. The CDR3 nucleotides read TGCGCCAGCAGCCTAAGACAGGCTGATGGCTACACCTTC.

The chain uses TRBV5-4 and TRBJ2-6; D possibly uses TRBD1 or TRBD2 (5 bases each). Deletions cut 2 bases from V and 0 bases from J, with 15 bases between. This CDR3 comprises 18 residues. Looked up from germline, CDR1 is SGHNT and CDR2 is YYREEE (reference sequence). In DNA form, the CDR3 reads TGTGCCAGCAGCTTCCCCGGGACGGGAAGCTCTGGGGCCAACGTCCTGACTTTC. Translation: CASSFPGTGSSGANVLTF.

This chain connects TRBV6-6 to TRBJ1-1; D remains unclear. V was pared by 1 base and J by 1 base, with 4 bases between. The CDR3 is made up of 13 amino acids. CDR1 is MNHNY and CDR2 is SVGAGI in the germline V gene (reference sequence). CDR3 sequence (DNA): TGTGCCAGCAGTTACTTAGAGAACACTGAAGCTTTCTTT. Its protein product is CASSYLENTEAFF.

V gene TRBV6-6 combines with J gene TRBJ1-1; 7 bases are shared with TRBD1. Looked up from germline, CDR1 is MNHNY and CDR2 is SVGAGI (reference sequence). J lost 3 bases, V lost 10 bases, and 11 bases had no gene match. This CDR3 has 14 residues. CDR3 amino acids: CAIRGTIGDTEAFF. Written as DNA, the CDR3 is TGTGCCATCAGGGGGACAATAGGGGACACTGAAGCTTTCTTT.

This clone was seen a few times. CDR3 amino acids: CASSEELGHDTEAFF. The CDR3 nucleotides read TGTGCCAGCAGTGAAGAGTTAGGGCATGACACTGAAGCTTTCTTT. V and J are TRBV25-1 and TRBJ1-1; D gene uncertain. This CDR3 region has 15 residues. V was trimmed by 2 bases and J by 3 bases, leaving 13 bases between them. The germline V gene has CDR1 MGHDK and CDR2 SYGVNS.

The chain employs TRBV7-6 and TRBJ2-5; possibly TRBD2 for D (6 bases). Germline loops: CDR1 SGHVS, CDR2 FNYEAQ. Trimming shortened V by 2 bases and J by 4 bases, and 14 bases separated the two germline ends. The CDR3 length is 15 residues. CDR3 coding DNA: TGTGCCAGCAGCTTAATGAGCAACGGGGGAGAGACCCAGTACTTC. It yields the protein CASSLMSNGGETQYF.

J is TRBJ1-5 and V is TRBV5-6; TRBD1 might be the D (6 bases). The CDR3 totals 15 residues. Germline values: CDR1 SGHDT, CDR2 YYEEEE. V lost 4 bases and J lost 3, with 14 bases in between. The CDR3 DNA reads as TGTGCCAGCAGCCAGGGCGGGGGCCTCAATCAGCCCCAGCATTTT. Translated: CASSQGGGLNQPQHF.

The CDR3 is CAGASGAGTQYF. DNA of the CDR3: TGTGCGGGGGCTAGCGGGGCCGGGACCCAGTACTTC. The V call is TRBV30, the J call TRBJ2-5, with TRBD2 matching 9 bases. Germline CDR1 reads GTSNPN; CDR2 reads SVGIG (reference sequence). This CDR3 spans 12 amino acids.

The V and J genes are TRBV9 and TRBJ1-5; D unresolved. In germline, CDR1 is SGDLS, CDR2 YYNGEE. Trimming cost V 0 bases and J 3 bases, with 7 bases left between them. The CDR3 extends over 14 amino acids. CDR3 region: CASSVGADNQPQHF. The CDR3 DNA is TGTGCCAGCAGCGTAGGGGCGGACAATCAGCCCCAGCATTTT.

The genes are TRBV5-6 and TRBJ1-1; weak D call: TRBD1 (5 bases). This CDR3 has 13 amino acids. CDR1 SGHDT and CDR2 YYEEEE come from the germline V gene. The ends were cut back, 3 bases at V and 7 bases at J, with 13 bases in the middle. The CDR3 is CASSYRRLGEAFF. Written as DNA, the CDR3 is TGTGCCAGCAGCTACAGGCGCTTGGGTGAAGCTTTCTTT.

This clone appeared a few times. The V gene is TRBV6-5, the J gene TRBJ2-2; 9 bases fit TRBD1. Germline V gene sequence: CDR1 MNHEY, CDR2 SVGAGI. Trimming took 6 bases from V and 4 from J; bases not matched to a gene: 0. The CDR3 length is 13 residues. This chain's CDR3 is CASRDRGTGELFF. CDR3 coding DNA: TGTGCCAGCAGGGACAGGGGCACCGGGGAGCTGTTTTTT.

Here the CDR3 reads CASSQGPSGGVDTQYF. The CDR3 DNA follows: TGCGCCAGCAGCCAAGGTCCTAGCGGGGGTGTAGATACGCAGTATTTT. This sequence joins TRBV4-3 and TRBJ2-3; 10 bases match TRBD2. With V trimmed by 1 base and J by 5 bases, 6 bases remained unmatched. From germline, CDR1 is LGHNA and CDR2 YSLEER. The CDR3 spans 16 residues.

The rearrangement links TRBV2 to TRBJ2-3, with 14 bases identical to TRBD2. This CDR3 spans 15 amino acids. Germline loops: CDR1 SNHLY, CDR2 FYNNEI. Trimming at V came to 6 bases and at J to 3 bases, leaving 2 bases not matched to a gene. CDR3 sequence (DNA): TGTGCCAGCAGGCGACTAGCGGGGGGGACAGATACGCAGTATTTT. It is translated as CASRRLAGGTDTQYF.